This TCR beta chain is drawn from a study of cytomegalovirus exposure and HLA in healthy donors. Primers: 60 Vbeta forward and 13 Jbeta reverse. TCRdb's table, derived via immunoSEQ multiplex PCR, lists solely in-frame clones and lacks some. The data hold 180,000 or so clones, with about 79% observed a single time. A word on this clone: What it recognizes is unknown. The missing conserved phenylalanine or tryptophan at the end of this CDR3 makes a read error likely.

Study outcomes and limitations: Most CMV-associated TCR beta chains were later found to appear HLA-restricted. It was in a later analysis that TCR association rates were seen to vary by HLA locus, highest for DRB1 and lowest for HLA-C.

Source material: PBMCs. The TCR comes from a woman between 50 and 59 years old in good health and CMV-seronegative.

This CDR3 reads CSVAPSGTVGEQYL. The CDR3 DNA follows: TGCAGCGTTGCCCCCTCCGGGACAGTGGGCGAGCAGTACCTC. The V gene is TRBV29-1, the J gene TRBJ2-7; TRBD1 agrees at 7 bases. Germline CDR1 SQVTM, CDR2 ANQGSEA. The CDR3 runs to 14 residues. Trimming took 4 bases from V and 6 from J; bases not matched to a gene: 12.